The 29 T cell receptor beta chains presented below share a single source sample, sequenced in a study of blood T cell repertoires in COVID-19 (dated by TCRdb to the early 2020s). The library came from the immunoSEQ multiplex PCR assay. Held by TCRdb, this immuneACCESS table contains in-frame sequences only and omits some clones. Under half of the omission traces to an unresolved V gene where checked; the cause of the rest is unknown. The sample table records more than 110,000 clones; approximately 85% of these occur just once. Roughly 2.9% of the sample is in the top ten clones. The sequencing sample was made of peripheral blood. The receptors derive from a man aged 50-60 years with acute or convalescent COVID-19.

The V gene is TRBV2, the J gene TRBJ2-7; the match to TRBD1 covers 8 bases. The V gene end was trimmed by 7 bases and the J gene end by 6 bases; junction bases not matched to a gene: 8. Germline loops: CDR1 SNHLY, CDR2 FYNNEI. The CDR3 length is 13 residues. The CDR3 spells CASTPETGAEQYF. The DNA of the CDR3 is TGTGCCAGCACCCCCGAGACAGGGGCCGAGCAGTACTTC.

This clone was seen only a few times. The gene calls are TRBV6-2 or TRBV6-3 and TRBJ1-1; D call uncertain. Germline CDR1 MNHEY, CDR2 SVGEGT. Trimming took off 0 bases at V and 8 bases at J, with 7 bases between the two ends. The CDR3 length is 12 residues. CDR3 in DNA: TGTGCCAGCAGTTACTCGAGAAGAGAAGCTTTCTTT. This encodes CASSYSRREAFF.

V usage is TRBV7-3 and J usage is TRBJ2-1; D gene unclear. Germline V gene sequence: CDR1 SGHTA, CDR2 FQGTGA. This CDR3 has 14 residues. V lost 4 bases, J lost 4 bases, and 11 bases lay in between. CDR3 loop: CASSSRPLYNEQFF. The CDR3 DNA follows: TGTGCCAGCAGCTCCCGGCCACTATACAATGAGCAGTTCTTC.

The chain recombines TRBV29-1 with TRBJ1-2; tentatively, D is TRBD1 (5 bases). This CDR3 spans 16 amino acids. The germline V gene has CDR1 SQVTM and CDR2 ANQGSEA. V was pared by 0 bases and J by 1 base, with 15 bases between. CDR3 in DNA: TGCAGCGTTGAAGATCCCGGGGGAGGAATTAACTATGGCTACACCTTC. Translating it yields CSVEDPGGGINYGYTF.

This rearrangement joins TRBV5-1 to TRBJ2-6; D is unclear. Per the germline V gene, CDR1 is SGHRS and CDR2 is YFSETQ. CDR3 length: 16 residues. The V end was cut by 1 base, the J end by 0 bases, with 8 bases between. CDR3 amino acids: CASSLWAGSGANVLTF. The CDR3 nucleotides are TGCGCCAGCAGCTTGTGGGCCGGCTCTGGGGCCAACGTCCTGACTTTC.

This chain links TRBV5-5 with TRBJ2-3, with 9 bases fitting TRBD1. The CDR3 runs 15 residues. Germline trimming cut 4 bases from V and 5 bases from J; bases unmatched to any gene: 8. Germline-derived CDR1 and CDR2 are SGHKS and YYEKEE (reference sequence). The CDR3: CASSLPTGGIDTQYF. In nucleotides, the CDR3 is TGTGCCAGCAGCCTACCGACAGGGGGGATAGATACGCAGTATTTT.

This rearrangement joins TRBV10-2 to TRBJ1-1; possibly TRBD1 for D (5 bases). The CDR3 loop spans 12 amino acids. Deletions cut 2 bases from V and 11 bases from J, with 12 bases between. Germline loops: CDR1 WSHSY, CDR2 SAAADI. DNA for the CDR3: TGCGCCAGCAGTGAGAGGGGCGCGGGGGCTTTCTTT. Residues: CASSERGAGAFF.

The J gene is TRBJ1-1, the V gene TRBV7-3; no firm D call. V was shortened by 2 bases and J by 11 bases, with 12 bases between the two germline ends. The CDR3 runs 12 residues. The V gene's germline CDR1 is SGHTA and CDR2 FQGTGA. CDR3 DNA sequence: TGTGCCAGCAGCTTACCCCCTAGCAGGGCTTTCTTT. This sequence encodes CASSLPPSRAFF.

This rearrangement joins TRBV9 to TRBJ1-5, with TRBD1 identical over 8 bases. V shed 4 bases and J 2 bases; nucleotides not matched to a gene: 2. CDR3 size: 14 residues. Germline V gene sequence: CDR1 SGDLS, CDR2 YYNGEE. CDR3 nucleotide sequence: TGTGCCAGCAGCCAGGGACAGGGCAATCAGCCCCAGCATTTT. Translated: CASSQGQGNQPQHF.

This chain links TRBV5-1 with TRBJ1-5, with 7 bases fitting TRBD1. The CDR3 has 13 residues. The V and J ends lost 5 bases and 7 bases, in that order; junction bases with no gene match: 6. Germline-derived CDR1 and CDR2 are SGHRS and YFSETQ. CDR3 DNA sequence: TGCGCCAGCAGGGGGGACAGCCAACAGCCCCAGCATTTT. Translation gives CASRGDSQQPQHF.

This clone was counted a few times. V and J are TRBV14 and TRBJ1-2; no definite D call. The CDR3 covers 14 residues. V dropped 2 bases and J dropped 4 bases, with 11 bases sitting between them. CDR1 SGHDN and CDR2 FVKESK come from the germline V gene. The CDR3 is CASSQTMTLYGYTF. The CDR3 nucleotides are TGTGCCAGCAGCCAAACGATGACACTCTATGGCTACACCTTC.

This clone has just a few counts. The chain links TRBV6-5 to TRBJ2-7; tentative D call: TRBD1 (6 bases). From germline, CDR1 is MNHEY and CDR2 SVGAGI. V gave up 5 bases and J gave up 2 bases, with 10 bases separating them. CDR3 size: 13 residues. The CDR3 loop reads CASSHRETYEQYF. CDR3 bases: TGTGCCAGCAGTCACAGGGAAACCTACGAGCAGTACTTC.

V usage is TRBV4-1 and J usage is TRBJ2-3; 13 bases line up with TRBD2. The CDR3 is 18 residues long. Germline values: CDR1 MGHRA, CDR2 YSYEKL. The junction had 11 bases not matched to a gene; V was cut back by 1 base and J by 7 bases. In nucleotides, the CDR3 is TGCGCCAGCAGCCAAGTTACTAGCGGGAGGGCTTTGACTCATACGCAGTATTTT. It is translated as CASSQVTSGRALTHTQYF.

This chain joins TRBV2 and TRBJ2-5; no definite D call. The V gene's germline CDR1 is SNHLY and CDR2 FYNNEI. The CDR3 has 12 residues. Trimming shortened V by 2 bases and J by 4 bases, and 5 bases separated the two germline ends. The CDR3 nucleotides read TGTGCCAGCAGTGAATCCCGAGAGACCCAGTACTTC. This gives the protein CASSESRETQYF.

CDR3 nucleotide sequence: TGTGCCACCGGTACAGGGGGCTTGAGCACAGATACGCAGTATTTT. Translated: CATGTGGLSTDTQYF. This chain joins TRBV24-1 and TRBJ2-3, with 9 bases that match TRBD1. The CDR3 sequence is 15 residues long. CDR1 is KGHDR, CDR2 SFDVKD, per germline. After removal of 9 bases from V and 0 bases from J, the junction contained 6 bases not matched to a gene.

The chain combines TRBV2 with TRBJ2-1, with D perhaps matching TRBD2 (6 bases). Per the germline V gene, CDR1 is SNHLY and CDR2 is FYNNEI. V lost 7 bases, J lost 7 bases, and 20 bases lay in between. The CDR3 runs 15 residues. CDR3 nucleotide sequence: TGTGCCAGCACCCCAAGCGAACTAGCTTTAAATGAGCAGTTCTTC. This translates into CASTPSELALNEQFF.

The chain couples TRBV4-2 to TRBJ2-5; TRBD1 matches 7 bases. The CDR3 totals 14 residues. V was clipped by 3 bases and J by 3 bases; unmatched bases: 4. Per germline, CDR1 LGHNA and CDR2 YNFKEQ. This CDR3 reads CASSQGQSEETQYF. DNA of the CDR3: TGTGCCAGCAGCCAGGGACAGAGTGAAGAGACCCAGTACTTC.

Only one count was recorded for this clone. The rearrangement uses TRBV28 and TRBJ1-1, with D possibly matching TRBD1 (6 bases). Deletions cut 5 bases from V and 11 bases from J, with 21 bases between. Germline loops: CDR1 MDHEN, CDR2 SYDVKM. The CDR3 loop spans 14 amino acids. The CDR3 nucleotides are TGTGCCAGCAGTCTTACACAGGGATCTCGGATGGCTTTCTTT. This encodes CASSLTQGSRMAFF.

V is TRBV5-6 and J is TRBJ1-1, with 11 positions matching TRBD1. V dropped 6 bases and J dropped 14; count of bases not matched to a gene: 9. The CDR3 has 12 residues. The germline V gene encodes CDR1 SGHDT and CDR2 YYEEEE. CDR3 nucleotides: TGTGCCAGCAATCTTGGGACAGGGGGTAGATTCTTT. It translates to CASNLGTGGRFF. The variable domain in full, with the rest retrieved from reference TRBV5-6 and TRBJ1-1, is DAGVTQSPTHLIKTRGQQVTLRCSPKSGHDTVSWYQQALGQGPQFIFQYYEEEERQRGNFPDRFSGHQFPNYSSELNVNALLLGDSALYLCASNLGTGGRFFGQGTRLTVV.

The sample holds a few counts of this clone. The chain links TRBV5-1 to TRBJ1-1; 7 bases fit TRBD1. Per germline, CDR1 SGHRS and CDR2 YFSETQ. Losses at the gene ends were 2 bases for V and 5 bases for J; bases not matched to a gene: 6. The length of the CDR3 is 14 residues. CDR3 DNA: TGCGCCAGCAGCTTATCAGGGGGTCAGACTGAAGCTTTCTTT. The encoded protein is CASSLSGGQTEAFF.

The V and J genes are TRBV25-1 and TRBJ2-3, with D possibly TRBD2 on 5 matching bases. Deletions cut 6 bases from V and 0 bases from J, with 10 bases between. Germline CDR1 and CDR2: MGHDK and SYGVNS. This CDR3 is built from 14 residues. The CDR3 protein is CASREEVSTDTQYF. CDR3 nucleotides: TGTGCCAGCAGGGAGGAGGTTAGCACAGATACGCAGTATTTT.

The chain employs TRBV3-1 (or the pseudogene TRBV3-2) and TRBJ1-3; D gene unclear. Trimming shortened V by 5 bases and J by 0 bases, and 11 bases separated the two germline ends. Germline V gives CDR1 LGHDT, CDR2 YNNKEL (reference sequence). CDR3 length equals 15 residues. CDR3 region: CASSAAGLSGNTIYF. CDR3 DNA: TGTGCCAGCAGCGCCGCGGGCCTCTCTGGAAACACCATATATTTT.

The DNA of the CDR3 is TGTGCCAGCAGTGAAGCGCGTCATACAGGCCAAGAGACCCAGTACTTC. Protein sequence: CASSEARHTGQETQYF. The rearrangement uses TRBV2 and TRBJ2-5; the D gene is possibly TRBD1 (5 bases). V was shortened by 0 bases and J by 1 base, with 12 bases between the two germline ends. Germline assignment: CDR1 SNHLY and CDR2 FYNNEI. The CDR3 covers 16 residues.

The chain is built from TRBV28 and TRBJ2-1, with 8 positions matching TRBD1. The CDR3 covers 17 residues. Germline V gene lookup returns CDR1 MDHEN and CDR2 SYDVKM. V was clipped by 5 bases and J by 0 bases; unmatched bases: 9. CDR3 in DNA: TGTGCCAGCAGTACTACAGGGGGTAGTTCCTCCTACAATGAGCAGTTCTTC. Translated: CASSTTGGSSSYNEQFF.

A single count supports this clone. V is TRBV5-1 and J is TRBJ2-7; D perhaps matches TRBD1 (6 bases). Germline values: CDR1 SGHRS, CDR2 YFSETQ. The V end was cut by 4 bases, the J end by 2 bases, with 13 bases between. The CDR3 length is 14 residues. The CDR3 DNA follows: TGCGCCAGCAGCATAACAGGGACCACCTACGAGCAGTACTTC. Protein sequence: CASSITGTTYEQYF.

The J gene is TRBJ2-3, the V gene TRBV5-6; D perhaps matches TRBD2 (6 bases). Germline loops: CDR1 SGHDT, CDR2 YYEEEE. V dropped 3 bases and J dropped 2 bases, with 19 bases sitting between them. The CDR3 runs 17 residues. CDR3 region: CASSWRGGPASTDTQYF. The CDR3 DNA reads TGTGCCAGCAGCTGGCGAGGAGGGCCGGCTTCCACAGATACGCAGTATTTT.

The V gene is TRBV24-1, the J gene TRBJ2-7, with 11 bases matching TRBD2. CDR1 is KGHDR, CDR2 SFDVKD, per germline. V shed 2 bases, J shed 5 bases, and the junction held 4 bases outside the gene matches. This CDR3 spans 15 amino acids. The CDR3 bases are TGTGCCACCAGTGATTCTGGGACTAGCGGTAACGAGCAGTACTTC. It codes for CATSDSGTSGNEQYF.

V usage is TRBV7-2 and J usage is TRBJ2-7; D gene ambiguous. This CDR3 comprises 15 residues. Germline CDR1 reads SGHTA; CDR2 reads FQGNSA. The V end lost 0 bases, the J end lost 0 bases, and 9 bases lay between the germline ends. The CDR3 region has the DNA TGTGCCAGCAGCTTAGCGTTCGGTAGCTCCTACGAGCAGTACTTC. Protein sequence: CASSLAFGSSYEQYF.

The J gene is TRBJ1-1, the V gene TRBV12-3 or TRBV12-4; the D is unclear. This CDR3 has 13 amino acids. Trimming stripped 6 bases from V and 3 bases from J, with 11 bases between. CDR3 in DNA: TGTGCCAGCAGAAGCGACCTTGACACTGAAGCTTTCTTT. Protein: CASRSDLDTEAFF.